Presented here are 30 T cell receptor beta chains from one specimen sequenced in a study of early T cells in non-severe SARS-CoV-2 infection. MiXCR, applied by TCRdb to the 5' RACE reads, yields one record per CDR3 protein. The sample lists approximately 100,000 distinct CDR3 sequences, about 10% seen once, with approximately 5% in the top ten. Sequenced sample: whole blood. These receptors originate from an adult who was a healthcare worker with PCR-confirmed SARS-CoV-2 infection or an uninfected control (not recorded which).

This clonotype was counted only a few times. The rearrangement links TRBV5-1 to TRBJ2-1, with TRBD1 matching over 9 bases. The V segment lost 4 bases and the J segment 7 bases; nucleotides outside the gene matches: 9. CDR1 and CDR2 (germline): SGHRS, YFSETQ. This CDR3 has 15 amino acids. Written as DNA, the CDR3 is TGCGCCAGCAGCCGGGGGACAGGGCGCGAAAATGAGCAGTTCTTC. Translation: CASSRGTGRENEQFF. The variable domain in full, with the rest retrieved from reference TRBV5-1 and TRBJ2-1, is KAGVTQTPRYLIKTRGQQVTLSCSPISGHRSVSWYQQTPGQGLQFLFEYFSETQRNKGNFPGRFSGRQFSNSRSEMNVSTLELGDSALYLCASSRGTGRENEQFFGPGTRLTVL.

In its sample, this clonotype was seen a few times. The chain employs TRBV5-1 and TRBJ1-2, with D perhaps matching TRBD1 (6 bases). The germline V gene encodes CDR1 SGHRS and CDR2 YFSETQ. This CDR3 is built from 15 residues. Trimming removed 3 bases from V and 4 bases from J, with 16 bases in between. DNA for the CDR3: TGCGCCAGCAGCTCTCAGGGGTCGGAGGTCTATGGCTACACCTTC. It codes for CASSSQGSEVYGYTF.

The sample holds a few counts of this clonotype. V usage is TRBV5-1 and J usage is TRBJ1-1; a possible D gene is TRBD1 (5 bases). This CDR3 spans 16 amino acids. The germline V and J ends were trimmed by 4 bases and 0 bases, with 16 bases remaining between them. Germline CDR1 reads SGHRS; CDR2 reads YFSETQ. The CDR3 spells CASSPGTVPMNTEAFF. CDR3 nucleotide sequence: TGCGCCAGCAGCCCCGGGACCGTTCCCATGAACACTGAAGCTTTCTTT.

The CDR3 loop is CASSVAGGSYEQYF. The CDR3 nucleotides are TGTGCCAGCAGCGTAGCGGGGGGCTCCTACGAGCAGTACTTC. V and J are TRBV6-1 and TRBJ2-7; 10 bases are a match to TRBD2. V trimming: 6 bases; J trimming: 0 bases; junction bases outside the gene matches: 2. In germline, CDR1 is MNHNS, CDR2 SASEGT. The CDR3 extends over 14 amino acids.

The sample holds a few counts of this clonotype. CDR3 protein: CASSLRVGSLNEKLFF. CDR3 bases: TGTGCCAGCAGCTTAAGAGTGGGATCTTTGAATGAAAAACTGTTTTTT. The V gene is TRBV7-9, the J gene TRBJ1-4; D call uncertain. This CDR3 region has 16 residues. Looked up from germline, CDR1 is SEHNR and CDR2 is FQNEAQ (reference sequence). With 2 bases removed from V and 5 bases from J, the gap between germline ends came to 15 bases.

V gene TRBV5-6 combines with J gene TRBJ2-3; 10 nucleotides match TRBD1. The CDR3 loop spans 14 amino acids. Per the germline V gene, CDR1 is SGHDT and CDR2 is YYEEEE. V lost 2 bases, J lost 4 bases, and 1 base stayed unmatched. The chain's CDR3 is CASSFGTGADTQYF. The CDR3 DNA reads as TGTGCCAGCAGCTTCGGGACAGGGGCAGATACGCAGTATTTT.

This clonotype was detected ten times or more. The chain couples TRBV12-3 or TRBV12-4 to TRBJ2-2, with 9 positions matching TRBD2. The J segment lost 6 bases and the V segment lost 1 base, leaving 12 bases of the junction unmatched. The CDR3 has 18 amino acids. The CDR3 sequence is CASSLGQGLANFPGELFF. The CDR3 nucleotides are TGTGCCAGCAGTTTAGGACAGGGACTAGCTAATTTTCCCGGGGAGCTGTTTTTT.

In its sample, this clonotype was seen a few times. This sequence joins TRBV28 and TRBJ1-1; D is ambiguous. V lost 3 bases to trimming and J lost 1 base, with 12 bases between them. The germline CDR1 and CDR2 sequences are MDHEN and SYDVKM. The CDR3 totals 15 residues. CDR3 residues: CASSLFRPANTEAFF. As DNA, the CDR3 is TGTGCCAGCAGTTTGTTTCGGCCCGCGAACACTGAAGCTTTCTTT. Full variable domain (missing parts from reference TRBV28 and TRBJ1-1): DVKVTQSSRYLVKRTGEKVFLECVQDMDHENMFWYRQDPGLGLRLIYFSYDVKMKEKGDIPEGYSVSREKKERFSLILESASTNQTSMYLCASSLFRPANTEAFFGQGTRLTVV.

This clonotype came up a few times. This sequence joins TRBV6-2 or TRBV6-3 and TRBJ1-5, with D perhaps TRBD1 (5 bases). CDR1 and CDR2 (germline): MNHEY, SVGEGT. Trimming removed 5 bases from V and 7 bases from J, with 18 bases in between. This CDR3 has 15 residues. The CDR3 loop reads CASSTRGRVGQPQHF. CDR3 DNA sequence: TGTGCCAGCAGTACCCGAGGCAGGGTAGGACAGCCCCAGCATTTT.

The V call is TRBV9, the J call TRBJ1-3; D remains ambiguous. V was trimmed by 0 bases and J by 2 bases, leaving 0 bases between them. The CDR3 runs to 12 residues. Per the germline V gene, CDR1 is SGDLS and CDR2 is YYNGEE. The CDR3 bases are TGTGCCAGCAGCGTAGCTGGAAACACCATATATTTT. Amino acids: CASSVAGNTIYF.

In this sample, this clonotype turned up many times. The V and J genes are TRBV11-2 and TRBJ1-4; D not certain. In germline, CDR1 is SGHAT, CDR2 FQNNGV. This CDR3 spans 17 amino acids. The V and J ends lost 3 bases and 5 bases respectively, with 19 bases between them. The CDR3 DNA is TGTGCCAGCAGCTTGGGCGGGCGACAAGCTCCCAATGAAAAACTGTTTTTT. Translated: CASSLGGRQAPNEKLFF.

The chain carries TRBV10-3 and TRBJ1-5; D not resolved. The V and J ends lost 6 bases and 0 bases respectively, with 12 bases between them. Per germline, CDR1 ENHRY and CDR2 SYGVKD. The CDR3 extends over 15 amino acids. This chain's CDR3 is CAIRAGPTSNQPQHF. In DNA, the CDR3 is TGTGCCATCAGAGCGGGTCCTACTAGCAATCAGCCCCAGCATTTT.

The chain has TRBV5-1 and TRBJ2-2; D not resolved. In germline, CDR1 is SGHRS, CDR2 YFSETQ. Trimming took 1 base from V and 4 from J, leaving 5 bases between them. The CDR3 loop spans 13 amino acids. CDR3 nucleotide sequence: TGCGCCAGCAGCTTGTTTACCACCGGGGAGCTGTTTTTT. This encodes CASSLFTTGELFF.

The sample holds many counts of this clonotype. The chain combines TRBV11-2 with TRBJ2-3; D is ambiguous. The CDR3 runs to 13 residues. Germline V gives CDR1 SGHAT, CDR2 FQNNGV. The V end was cut by 3 bases, the J end by 6 bases, with 10 bases between. Here the CDR3 DNA reads TGTGCCAGCAGCTTGTTCACCCTGGATACGCAGTATTTT. Encoded protein: CASSLFTLDTQYF.

This clonotype has just a few counts. The CDR3 here is CASSLGLAGGLYEQYF. The CDR3 nucleotides read TGTGCCAGCAGCCTAGGACTAGCGGGGGGACTCTACGAGCAGTACTTC. The chain has TRBV7-9 and TRBJ2-7, with 14 bases lining up with TRBD2. J gave up 3 bases and V 5 bases, and 6 bases lay outside the gene matches. CDR3 length: 16 amino acids. The germline CDR1 and CDR2 sequences are SEHNR and FQNEAQ (reference sequence).

This clonotype was found many times. The CDR3 DNA follows: TGCGCCAGCAGACTCCACAGGGAACTGTACGAGCAGTACTTC. Residues: CASRLHRELYEQYF. The chain is built from TRBV5-1 and TRBJ2-7; TRBD1 might be the D (6 bases). Trimming took off 5 bases at V and 4 bases at J, with 16 bases between the two ends. Germline CDR1 reads SGHRS; CDR2 reads YFSETQ. The CDR3 contains 14 residues.

The chain combines TRBV7-9 with TRBJ2-7, with 12 bases identical to TRBD2. Germline V gene lookup returns CDR1 SEHNR and CDR2 FQNEAQ (reference sequence). CDR3 size: 16 residues. V lost 4 bases to trimming and J lost 1 base; unmatched junction nucleotides: 5. The CDR3 sequence is CASSYLAGGASYEQYF. CDR3 sequence (DNA): TGTGCCAGCAGCTACCTAGCGGGAGGGGCATCCTACGAGCAGTACTTC.

The chain recombines TRBV29-1 with TRBJ2-1; TRBD1 matches at 10 bases. In germline, CDR1 is SQVTM, CDR2 ANQGSEA. The CDR3 contains 15 residues. After removal of 2 bases from V and 7 bases from J, the junction contained 8 bases not matched to a gene. In nucleotides, the CDR3 is TGCAGCGTTGAAACCGGGACAGGGGTCGGGAATGAGCAGTTCTTC. Translation gives CSVETGTGVGNEQFF.

This clonotype was seen repeatedly, ten times or more. The V call is TRBV20-1, the J call TRBJ2-3; possibly TRBD1 or TRBD2 for D (5 bases each). This CDR3 region has 11 residues. Germline CDR1 DFQATT, CDR2 SNEGSKA (reference sequence). Trimming shortened V by 6 bases and J by 6 bases, and 10 bases separated the two germline ends. CDR3 sequence: CSAGDRDTQYF. CDR3 nucleotides: TGCAGTGCGGGGGATCGGGATACGCAGTATTTT.

In its sample, this clonotype was seen a few times. J is TRBJ2-1 and V is TRBV7-8; D perhaps matches TRBD2 (6 bases). Germline loops: CDR1 SGHVS, CDR2 FQNEAQ. The CDR3 contains 16 residues. Trimming left V 5 bases short and J 0 bases short, with 14 bases between. This CDR3 reads CASSPRRESSYNEQFF. The CDR3 region has the DNA TGTGCCAGCAGCCCCCGCCGGGAGAGCTCCTACAATGAGCAGTTCTTC.

This clonotype was seen only a few times. V gene TRBV6-6 combines with J gene TRBJ2-3; D is tentatively TRBD1 or TRBD2 (5 bases each). Trimming removed 5 bases from V and 2 bases from J, with 14 bases in between. CDR3 length: 15 residues. Looked up from germline, CDR1 is MNHNY and CDR2 is SVGAGI (reference sequence). CDR3 residues: CASSPLLGTTDTQYF. Here the CDR3 DNA reads TGTGCCAGCAGTCCCCTACTCGGGACCACAGATACGCAGTATTTT.

This clonotype came up many times. CDR3 nucleotides: TGTGCCAGCAGTGCCGGCGGACTAGCGGGAGCGTCCTACAATGAGCAGTTCTTC. It yields the protein CASSAGGLAGASYNEQFF. The chain is built from TRBV28 and TRBJ2-1; 13 bases are shared with TRBD2. The CDR3 runs to 18 residues. The germline V gene encodes CDR1 MDHEN and CDR2 SYDVKM. The V segment lost 5 bases and the J segment 1 base; nucleotides outside the gene matches: 8.

V and J are TRBV12-3 or TRBV12-4 and TRBJ1-1; D is perhaps TRBD1 (5 bases). The length of the CDR3 is 14 residues. V was cut by 5 bases and J by 2 bases, with 12 bases left in between. Written as DNA, the CDR3 is TGTGCCAGCAGTACCCACCGGGACAACACTGAAGCTTTCTTT. Amino acids: CASSTHRDNTEAFF.

This clonotype has a count of ten or more. The V gene is TRBV6-4, the J gene TRBJ2-3; 9 bases line up with TRBD2. CDR3 length equals 14 residues. Germline lookup yields CDR1 MRHNA and CDR2 SNTAGT. Trimming at V came to 5 bases and at J to 4 bases, leaving 4 bases not matched to a gene. CDR3: CASSPAGGPDTQYF. In DNA form, the CDR3 reads TGTGCCAGCAGTCCCGCGGGGGGGCCAGATACGCAGTATTTT.

The rearrangement links TRBV2 to TRBJ1-2; 7 bases agree with TRBD1. CDR3 length: 13 residues. J lost 4 bases, V lost 6 bases, and 5 bases had no gene match. The germline CDR1 and CDR2 sequences are SNHLY and FYNNEI. This CDR3 is CASRRGTAYGYTF. CDR3 nucleotides: TGTGCCAGCAGGAGGGGGACAGCCTATGGCTACACCTTC.

This clonotype showed up many times. The V call is TRBV20-1, the J call TRBJ1-6; 11 positions match TRBD1. J gave up 0 bases and V 3 bases, and 10 bases lay outside the gene matches. Germline V gene lookup returns CDR1 DFQATT and CDR2 SNEGSKA (reference sequence). The CDR3 is 19 residues long. The CDR3 region has the DNA TGCAGTGCTAGCAGCCCAGGACAGGGGGCAAGCTCCTATAATTCACCCCTCCACTTT. Translated, it gives CSASSPGQGASSYNSPLHF.

In its sample, this clonotype was seen many times. This sequence joins TRBV6-5 and TRBJ1-1, with D possibly matching TRBD1 (5 bases). The ends were cut back, 8 bases at V and 6 bases at J, with 16 bases in the middle. Germline CDR1 and CDR2: MNHEY and SVGAGI. CDR3 size: 13 residues. The CDR3 DNA is TGTGCCAGCTCTCCAGGGTACCTCGCTGAAGCTTTCTTT. Translated, it gives CASSPGYLAEAFF.

This clonotype was recorded many times. The chain joins TRBV6-4 to TRBJ1-1; D might be TRBD1 (5 bases). Germline-derived CDR1 and CDR2 are MRHNA and SNTAGT. The CDR3 loop spans 15 amino acids. V was cut by 4 bases and J by 5 bases, with 17 bases left in between. The chain's CDR3 is CASSAHYGTATEAFF. The CDR3 region has the DNA TGTGCCAGCAGTGCCCACTATGGGACGGCGACTGAAGCTTTCTTT.

The chain uses TRBV5-1 and TRBJ2-3; D ambiguous. The CDR3 is 12 amino acids. Trimming left V 0 bases short and J 7 bases short, with 6 bases between. Germline V gives CDR1 SGHRS, CDR2 YFSETQ. The CDR3 DNA reads TGCGCCAGCAGCTTGGAACAAAATACGCAGTATTTT. This gives the protein CASSLEQNTQYF.

This clonotype was found many times. The chain uses TRBV19 and TRBJ1-5; tentative D call: TRBD1 (6 bases). The CDR3 is 13 residues long. The germline V gene has CDR1 LNHDA and CDR2 SQIVND (reference sequence). V was pared by 7 bases and J by 9 bases, with 16 bases between. The CDR3 DNA is TGTGCCAGTACATGGGGGGGCTCCGGGCCCCAGCATTTT. Amino acid sequence: CASTWGGSGPQHF.